The sequence of this TCR beta chain was determined in a study of vaccination effects on CD4 cells after COVID-19. Study overall: From a couple of convalescent patients, samples were taken 16 days and one week before vaccination.

Germline V CDR1 and CDR2: SNHLY, FYNNEI. V lost 8 bases to trimming and J lost 9 bases, with 17 bases between them. The CDR3 length is 13 residues. Note on this clone: Its target is not known.

Sequencing followed a ViraFEST assay step that expanded antigen-specific CD4+ T cells with viral peptide pools. The culture ran for around nine days before CD4+ T cells were isolated. This individual tested PCR-positive for SARS-CoV-2 infection between March and December 2020. IL-2 medium took the place of half the medium on both days 3 and 7. Notes on the study in general: Among infection- and vaccine-induced clones, marked clonal contraction occurred late after vaccination.

Here immunoSEQ multiplex PCR was the method, and the copy in TCRdb shows in-frame clones only, minus some. The table includes 20,000 to 30,000 clones, 69% detected once. The sequencing here drew on CD4+ T cells from PBMCs cultured with SARS-CoV-2 spike peptides, taken before COVID-19 vaccination. The sequence was collected from a human donor who had a prior SARS-CoV-2 infection. The V call is TRBV2, the J call TRBJ1-5; TRBD1 might be the D (5 bases). CDR3 in DNA: TGTGCCAGCCGAACCGGGACCCTCGGGCCCCAGCATTTT. Protein sequence: CASRTGTLGPQHF.